The clone carrying this T cell receptor beta chain came up once. The antigen remains unidentified. The CDR3 is 13 amino acids. V was trimmed by 1 base and J by 5 bases, leaving 6 bases between them. CDR1 is MGHRA and CDR2 is YSYEKL in the germline V gene. The data were produced by immunoSEQ multiplex PCR, yet TCRdb's version contains in-frame clones alone and is incomplete. The data contain approximately 110,000 clones, roughly 93% of them singletons. This specimen belongs to a study of graft-versus-host responses after intestinal transplantation. This clonotype was sampled from a human donor who was the organ donor for an intestinal transplant. The material sequenced was unstimulated CD8+ T cells sorted from spleen or lymph node cells, taken before transplant. The V call is TRBV4-1, the J call TRBJ1-5, with unresolved D. Here the CDR3 DNA reads TGCGCCAGCAGCCAAGTAGCGGATCAGCCCCAGCATTTT. Amino acids: CASSQVADQPQHF.